The rows below give T cell receptor beta chains drawn from one sample of a study of response to subunit inactivated influenza vaccine. TCRdb re-analysed the RT-PCR reads in MiXCR, keeping a single row per CDR3 protein. Counted here are 450,000 to 500,000 distinct CDR3 sequences, about 10% occurring once; the ten biggest clones make up about 12%. The specimen comprised PBMCs from blood, sampled around seven weeks after vaccination. The receptor source for this set is a man aged 45-65 years who received an inactivated influenza vaccine. Each CDR3 is given with its conserved first and last residue. The D gene is left open where the match is weak. Some rows mark clone size as missing; the rest say once, few, many or name a class of expanded clone.

clone_size,j_call,d_call,v_call,cdr3_nt,cdr3_aa
NA,TRBJ2-7,TRBD2,TRBV2,TGTGCCAGCAGTGATACGGGGGGGAGCTCCTACGAGCAGTACTTC,CASSDTGGSSYEQYF
many,TRBJ2-3,TRBD2,TRBV10-3,TGTGCCAGCGCCGGGACTAGCAGTGATACGCAGTATTTT,CASAGTSSDTQYF
few,TRBJ2-1,NA,TRBV7-9,TGTGCCAGCACCCCCGGTAGGGCTGAGCAGTTCTTC,CASTPGRAEQFF
NA,TRBJ1-3,NA,TRBV20-1,TGCAGTGGGAGGGAAGGGAGTTCCTCTGGAAACACCATATATTTT,CSGREGSSSGNTIYF
few,TRBJ1-4,NA,TRBV5-1,TGCGCCAGCAGCTTAGACACCTCTGCGGGAAAACTGTTTTTT,CASSLDTSAGKLFF
NA,TRBJ1-5,TRBD1,TRBV20-1,TGCAGTGCTAGGGGGGACAGGGCCATCTTCCAGCCCCAGCATTTT,CSARGDRAIFQPQHF
NA,TRBJ2-7,TRBD2,TRBV20-1,TGCAGTGCTAGACTAGCGGGAGGGCCTCAGTACTTC,CSARLAGGPQYF
NA,TRBJ2-4,NA,TRBV5-5,TGTGCCAGCAGCTTACCGGGCCAAGGGGACATTCAGTACTTC,CASSLPGQGDIQYF
few,TRBJ2-1,NA,TRBV7-9,TGTGCCAGCAGCACCCGACTAGGACGCCACCCTGAGCAGTTCTTC,CASSTRLGRHPEQFF
NA,TRBJ2-1,TRBD1,TRBV24-1,TGTGCCACCAGTGATTTCCGGGACAGCTACAATGAGCAGTTCTTC,CATSDFRDSYNEQFF
many,TRBJ1-6,TRBD1,TRBV20-1,TGCAGTGCTAGAGAAGCTAACAGGGGCGCTAATTCACCCCTCCACTTT,CSAREANRGANSPLHF
many,TRBJ2-2,NA,TRBV20-1,TGCAGTGCTAGAGAAGTCGGGGCCGGGGAGCTGTTTTTT,CSAREVGAGELFF
many,TRBJ2-3,TRBD2,TRBV5-1,TGTGCCAGCAGCTTACTAGCGGGAACAGATACGCAGTATTTT,CASSLLAGTDTQYF
few,TRBJ2-5,NA,TRBV5-1,TGCGCCAGCAGCACCCCGTCTCGGTGGACGGAAGAGACCCAGTACTTC,CASSTPSRWTEETQYF
many,TRBJ2-2,NA,TRBV5-6,TGTGCCAGCAGCTTCTCGGAGGGGACCGACACCGGGGAGCTGTTTTTT,CASSFSEGTDTGELFF
NA,TRBJ2-2,NA,TRBV5-1,TGCGCCAGCGGCGGGACAGCGAACACCGGGGAGCTGTTTTTT,CASGGTANTGELFF
few,TRBJ2-7,NA,TRBV4-1,TGCGCCAGCAGCCAATTCATGAACTACGAGCAGTACTTC,CASSQFMNYEQYF
NA,TRBJ1-2,NA,TRBV5-6,TGTGCCAGCAGCTTACCGACTTATGGCTACACCTTC,CASSLPTYGYTF
NA,TRBJ2-3,NA,TRBV20-1,TGCAGTGCTAGTCAGGAGGGAAGGGGCACAGATACGCAGTATTTT,CSASQEGRGTDTQYF
NA,TRBJ2-5,TRBD2,TRBV24-1,TGCGCCACCAGTGGGCCGGCTAGCGGTGCCCAAGAGACCCAGTACTTC,CATSGPASGAQETQYF
few,TRBJ1-4,NA,TRBV5-1,TGCGCCAGCAGCCCACCGGGACCGCTTAATGAAAAACTGTTTTTT,CASSPPGPLNEKLFF
NA,TRBJ2-3,NA,TRBV6-1,TGTGCCAGCAGCCCCCTGGTGGTACGAGCCTCAGATACGCAGTATTTT,CASSPLVVRASDTQYF
NA,TRBJ2-2,NA,TRBV7-2,TGTGCCAGCAGCCCTCGGGGTGGCGGGACCGGGGAGCTGTTTTTT,CASSPRGGGTGELFF
many,TRBJ2-5,NA,TRBV7-2,TGTGCCAGCAGCTTAGGGGGGCAAAGGGGAGAGACCCAGTACTTC,CASSLGGQRGETQYF
NA,TRBJ1-1,NA,TRBV11-1,TGTGCCAGCCGCCACCAGAACACTGAAGCTTTCTTT,CASRHQNTEAFF
few,TRBJ2-1,NA,TRBV7-8,TGTGCCAGCAGCTTTGGGGGCCAGTACAATGAGCAGTTCTTC,CASSFGGQYNEQFF
few,TRBJ2-5,NA,TRBV2,TGTGCCAGCAGCCGCAACGGCCGGCAAGAGACCCAGTACTTC,CASSRNGRQETQYF
NA,TRBJ2-3,NA,TRBV7-3,TGTGCCAGCAGCTTAAGTCCCTTCACAGATACGCAGTATTTT,CASSLSPFTDTQYF
NA,TRBJ1-5,TRBD1,TRBV28,TGTGCCAGCAGAACGGACAGGGTGGTTCAGCCCCAGCATTTT,CASRTDRVVQPQHF
many,TRBJ2-7,NA,TRBV5-1,TGCGCCAGCAGCTTGGGGGCCAGTCTCTACGAGCAGTACTTC,CASSLGASLYEQYF
few,TRBJ2-2,TRBD2,TRBV29-1,TGCAGCGTTGAGGAACTAGCGGACACCGGGGAGCTGTTTTTT,CSVEELADTGELFF
NA,TRBJ2-2,NA,TRBV15,TGTGCCACCAGCAGAGATGTTGGCACCGGGGAGCTGTTTTTT,CATSRDVGTGELFF
NA,TRBJ1-1,NA,TRBV7-9,TGTGCCAGCCTAACGGACGCTTACACTGAAGCTTTCTTT,CASLTDAYTEAFF
NA,TRBJ1-6,NA,TRBV10-3,TGTGCCATCAGAGACAACTATAATTCACCCCTCCACTTT,CAIRDNYNSPLHF
few,TRBJ2-2,TRBD2,TRBV7-2,TGTGCCAGCAGACCTTTTCCCGGGAGGGCGAACACCGGGGAGCTGTTTTTT,CASRPFPGRANTGELFF
NA,TRBJ2-2,TRBD1,TRBV20-1,TGCAGTGCTAGGGCTACAGACAGGGTTACCGGGGAGCTGTTTTTT,CSARATDRVTGELFF
NA,TRBJ2-3,NA,TRBV9,TGTGCCAGCAGCGTAGGTGCAGTTTCCACAGATACGCAGTATTTT,CASSVGAVSTDTQYF
few,TRBJ2-1,TRBD2,TRBV10-3,TGTGCCATCAGTTCCGGGAGTGTGATAGCGGGAACCAATGAGCAGTTCTTC,CAISSGSVIAGTNEQFF
NA,TRBJ1-1,NA,TRBV6-2/TRBV6-3,TGTGCCAGCAGAATGGGACGGATGAACACTGAAGCTTTCTTT,CASRMGRMNTEAFF
few,TRBJ2-3,NA,TRBV18,TGTGCCAGCTCACCACCGGGGTGGCGGGGGCGCACAGATACGCAGTATTTT,CASSPPGWRGRTDTQYF
many,TRBJ2-3,NA,TRBV29-1,TGCAGCGTCCCGCCGGGGGGCGGCACAGATACGCAGTATTTT,CSVPPGGGTDTQYF
few,TRBJ2-1,NA,TRBV5-6,TGTGCCAGCAGCGTAACTTACCGGGACTCCTACAATGAGCAGTTCTTC,CASSVTYRDSYNEQFF
NA,TRBJ2-5,NA,TRBV4-1,TGCGCCAGCAGCCAAGATTTGGCAGGGGACGAGACCCAGTACTTC,CASSQDLAGDETQYF
NA,TRBJ2-3,NA,TRBV20-1,TGCAGTGCTCCCGGGGGACGCACAGATACGCAGTATTTT,CSAPGGRTDTQYF
NA,TRBJ1-6,TRBD1,TRBV20-1,TGCAGTGCTAGAGCCCCGACAGGGAGGGTCAATTCACCCCTCCACTTT,CSARAPTGRVNSPLHF
many,TRBJ1-1,NA,TRBV5-1,TGCGCCAGCAGCTTGTTGGCAGGTAAAGCGGACACTGAAGCTTTCTTT,CASSLLAGKADTEAFF
NA,TRBJ2-1,TRBD2,TRBV5-6,TGTGCCAGCAGCTTGTTTCCGGGAGGGCCGCAGAATGAGCAGTTCTTC,CASSLFPGGPQNEQFF
NA,TRBJ2-1,TRBD2,TRBV20-1,TGCAGTGCTAGACCCCGAGGACTAGTGAGGCATGAGCAGTTCTTC,CSARPRGLVRHEQFF
few,TRBJ2-2,NA,TRBV5-1,TGCGCCAGCAGCTCCCTGACTAGTTTCGAGGAGCTGTTTTTT,CASSSLTSFEELFF
NA,TRBJ2-3,TRBD2,TRBV2,TGTGCCAGCAGTGTTGAAGGACTAGCGGTTAGCACAGATACGCAGTATTTT,CASSVEGLAVSTDTQYF
many,TRBJ1-2,NA,TRBV12-3/TRBV12-4,TGTGCCAGCAGTACACGTGGTGGCTACACCTTC,CASSTRGGYTF
once,TRBJ2-1,NA,TRBV18,TGTGCCAGCTCAATACAGACAGACAATGAGCAGTTCTTC,CASSIQTDNEQFF
many,TRBJ1-5,NA,TRBV29-1,TGCAGCGCCGCGGACGGTTCCAATCAGCCCCAGCATTTT,CSAADGSNQPQHF
few,TRBJ2-1,TRBD2,TRBV7-9,TGTGCCAGCAGCTTTCCGGGGGGGCATACTGAGCAGTTCTTC,CASSFPGGHTEQFF
NA,TRBJ1-4,NA,TRBV20-1,TGCAGTGCTAGTAGCGGCCAGGAAAAACTGTTTTTT,CSASSGQEKLFF
NA,TRBJ2-6,NA,TRBV4-1,TGCGCCAGCAGCCAAGCATGGTCTCTGGGAGCCAACGTCCTGACTTTC,CASSQAWSLGANVLTF
few,TRBJ2-7,NA,TRBV2,TGTGCCAGCAGTGAATGGGGGGACGAGCAGTACTTC,CASSEWGDEQYF
many,TRBJ2-3,NA,TRBV20-1,TGCAGTGCTACCAGACAGACCCCAGATACGCAGTATTTT,CSATRQTPDTQYF
once,TRBJ2-1,NA,TRBV4-1,TGCGCCAGCAGCCCCTGGGGGGGGGCCTTTGGGTACAATGAGCAGTTCTTC,CASSPWGGAFGYNEQFF